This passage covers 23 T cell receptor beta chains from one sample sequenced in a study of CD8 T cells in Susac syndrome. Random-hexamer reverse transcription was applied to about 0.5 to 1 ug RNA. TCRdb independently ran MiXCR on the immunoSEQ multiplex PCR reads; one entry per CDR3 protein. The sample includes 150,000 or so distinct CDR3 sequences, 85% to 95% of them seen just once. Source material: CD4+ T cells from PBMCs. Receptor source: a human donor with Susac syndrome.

CDR3 bases: TGCGCCAGCAGCCGCACCCTGACAGGGAACACTGAAGCTTTCTTT. Its protein is CASSRTLTGNTEAFF. The genes are TRBV4-3 and TRBJ1-1; weak D call: TRBD1 (6 bases). The CDR3 length is 15 residues. In germline, CDR1 is LGHNA, CDR2 YSLEER. Trimming pared 4 bases from V and 1 base from J, leaving 13 bases between.

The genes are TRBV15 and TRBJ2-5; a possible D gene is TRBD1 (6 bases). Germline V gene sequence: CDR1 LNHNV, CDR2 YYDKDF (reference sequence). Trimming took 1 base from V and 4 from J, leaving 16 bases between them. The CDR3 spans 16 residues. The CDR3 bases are TGTGCCACCAGCAGAGGGAACAGGGCCCTCGGAGAGACCCAGTACTTC. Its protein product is CATSRGNRALGETQYF.

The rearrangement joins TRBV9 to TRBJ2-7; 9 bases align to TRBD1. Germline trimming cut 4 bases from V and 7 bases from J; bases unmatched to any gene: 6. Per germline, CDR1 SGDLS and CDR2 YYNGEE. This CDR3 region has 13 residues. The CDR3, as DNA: TGTGCCAGCAGCCTCCGACAGGGGGGAGAGCAGTACTTC. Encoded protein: CASSLRQGGEQYF.

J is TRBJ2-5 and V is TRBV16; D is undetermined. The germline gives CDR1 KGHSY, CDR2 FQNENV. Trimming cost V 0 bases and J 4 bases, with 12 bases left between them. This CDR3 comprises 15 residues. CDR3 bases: TGTGCCAGCAGCCAATCATTACAGACGGTAGAGACCCAGTACTTC. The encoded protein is CASSQSLQTVETQYF.

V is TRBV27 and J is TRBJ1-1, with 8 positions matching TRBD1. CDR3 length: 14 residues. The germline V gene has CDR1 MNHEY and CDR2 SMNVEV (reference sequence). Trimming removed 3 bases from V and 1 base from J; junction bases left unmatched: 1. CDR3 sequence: CASSFGTGNTEAFF. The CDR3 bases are TGTGCCAGCAGTTTTGGGACAGGGAACACTGAAGCTTTCTTT.

The chain's CDR3 is CAWSRDRRNYGYTF. CDR3 bases: TGTGCCTGGAGCCGGGACAGACGTAACTATGGCTACACCTTC. V usage is TRBV30 and J usage is TRBJ1-2, with TRBD1 matching over 7 bases. The CDR3 spans 14 residues. With 3 bases clipped from V and 1 base from J, the junction kept 5 bases outside the gene matches. Germline V gene data show CDR1 as GTSNPN and CDR2 as SVGIG (reference sequence).

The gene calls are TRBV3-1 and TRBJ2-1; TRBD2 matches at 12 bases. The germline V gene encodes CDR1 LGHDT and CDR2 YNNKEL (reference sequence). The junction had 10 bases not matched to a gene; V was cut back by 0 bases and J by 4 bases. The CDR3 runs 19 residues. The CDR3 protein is CASSQELLAGGRGYNEQFF. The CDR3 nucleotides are TGTGCCAGCAGCCAAGAGTTACTAGCGGGAGGCCGTGGGTACAATGAGCAGTTCTTC.

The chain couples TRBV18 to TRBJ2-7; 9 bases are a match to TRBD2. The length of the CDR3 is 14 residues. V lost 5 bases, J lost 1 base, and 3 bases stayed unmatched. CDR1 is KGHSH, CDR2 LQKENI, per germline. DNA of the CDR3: TGTGCCAGCTCATCCCTAGCGGGGTCCTACGAGCAGTACTTC. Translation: CASSSLAGSYEQYF.

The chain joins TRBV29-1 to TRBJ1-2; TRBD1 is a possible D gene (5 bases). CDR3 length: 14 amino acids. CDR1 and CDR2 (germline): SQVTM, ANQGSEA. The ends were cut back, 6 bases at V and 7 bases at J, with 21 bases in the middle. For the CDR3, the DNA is TGCAGCGTCGGGGACGCGGGAGGGTTCAGTGGCTACACCTTC. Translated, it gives CSVGDAGGFSGYTF.

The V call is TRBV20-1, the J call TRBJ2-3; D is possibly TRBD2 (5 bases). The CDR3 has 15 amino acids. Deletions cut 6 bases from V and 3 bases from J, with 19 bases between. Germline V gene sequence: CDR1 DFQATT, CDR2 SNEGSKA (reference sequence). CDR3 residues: CSARSMGEGTDTQYF. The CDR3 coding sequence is TGCAGTGCCAGGTCGATGGGAGAGGGTACAGATACGCAGTATTTT.

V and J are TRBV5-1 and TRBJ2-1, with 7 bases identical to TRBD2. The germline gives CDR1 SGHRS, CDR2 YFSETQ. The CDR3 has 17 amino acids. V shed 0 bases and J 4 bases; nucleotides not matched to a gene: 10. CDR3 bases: TGCGCCAGCAGCTTGGCATCGGGGGGAGGGGTATACAATGAGCAGTTCTTC. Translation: CASSLASGGGVYNEQFF.

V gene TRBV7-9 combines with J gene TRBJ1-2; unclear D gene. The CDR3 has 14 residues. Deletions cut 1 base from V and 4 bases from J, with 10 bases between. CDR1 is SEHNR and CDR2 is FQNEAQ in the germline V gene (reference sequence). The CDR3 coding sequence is TGTGCCAGCAGCTTAGAGGCCACCCCCTATGGCTACACCTTC. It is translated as CASSLEATPYGYTF.

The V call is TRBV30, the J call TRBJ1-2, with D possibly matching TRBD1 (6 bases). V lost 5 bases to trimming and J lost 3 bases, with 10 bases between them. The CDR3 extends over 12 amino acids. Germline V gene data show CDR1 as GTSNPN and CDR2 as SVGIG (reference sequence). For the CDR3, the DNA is TGTGCCTGGGTACAGGGTCACTATGGCTACACCTTC. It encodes CAWVQGHYGYTF.

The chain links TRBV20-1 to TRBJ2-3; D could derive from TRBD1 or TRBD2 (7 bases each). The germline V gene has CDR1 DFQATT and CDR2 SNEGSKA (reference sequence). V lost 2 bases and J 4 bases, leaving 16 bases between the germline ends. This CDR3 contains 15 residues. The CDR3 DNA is TGCAGTGCTAGACGACCGACAGGGAGGGCAGATACGCAGTATTTT. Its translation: CSARRPTGRADTQYF.

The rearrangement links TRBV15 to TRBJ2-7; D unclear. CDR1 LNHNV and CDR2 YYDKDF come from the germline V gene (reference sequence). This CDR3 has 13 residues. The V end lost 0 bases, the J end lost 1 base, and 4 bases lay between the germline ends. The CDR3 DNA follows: TGTGCCACCAGCAGAGACGCATCCTACGAGCAGTACTTC. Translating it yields CATSRDASYEQYF.

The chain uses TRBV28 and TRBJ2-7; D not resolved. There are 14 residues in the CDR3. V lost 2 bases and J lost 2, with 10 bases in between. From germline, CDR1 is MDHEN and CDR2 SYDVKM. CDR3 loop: CASSLVGAAYEQYF. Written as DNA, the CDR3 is TGTGCCAGCAGTTTAGTCGGAGCCGCCTACGAGCAGTACTTC.

CDR3: CAWSAAGTSEAGELFF. The CDR3 nucleotides are TGTGCCTGGAGTGCGGCCGGGACTAGCGAGGCCGGGGAGCTGTTTTTT. The rearrangement uses TRBV30 and TRBJ2-2; 10 positions match TRBD2. Germline V gene sequence: CDR1 GTSNPN, CDR2 SVGIG (reference sequence). The CDR3 has 16 amino acids. The trim removed 1 base at V and 6 bases at J, leaving 8 bases unmatched.

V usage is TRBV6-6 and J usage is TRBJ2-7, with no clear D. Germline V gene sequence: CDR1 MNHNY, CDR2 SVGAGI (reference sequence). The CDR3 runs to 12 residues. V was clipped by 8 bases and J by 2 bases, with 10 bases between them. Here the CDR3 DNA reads TGTGCCAGCCATTCAAGAACCTACGAGCAGTACTTC. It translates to CASHSRTYEQYF.

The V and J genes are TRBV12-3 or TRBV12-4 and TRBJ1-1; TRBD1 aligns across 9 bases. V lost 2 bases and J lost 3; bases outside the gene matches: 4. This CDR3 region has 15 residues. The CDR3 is CASSLRQGGYTEAFF. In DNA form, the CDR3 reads TGTGCCAGCAGTTTAAGACAGGGGGGGTACACTGAAGCTTTCTTT.

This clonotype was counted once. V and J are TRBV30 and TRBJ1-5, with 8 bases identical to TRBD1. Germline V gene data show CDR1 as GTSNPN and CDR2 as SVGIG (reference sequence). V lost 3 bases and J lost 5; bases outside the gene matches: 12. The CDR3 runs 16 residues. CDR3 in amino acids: CAWRGSGTGVYQPQHF. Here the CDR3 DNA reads TGTGCCTGGAGGGGGTCCGGGACAGGCGTTTATCAGCCCCAGCATTTT.

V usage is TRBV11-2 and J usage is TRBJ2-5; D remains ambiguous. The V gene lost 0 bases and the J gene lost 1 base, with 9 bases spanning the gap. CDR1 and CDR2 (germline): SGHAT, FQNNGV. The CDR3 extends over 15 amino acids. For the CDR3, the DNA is TGTGCCAGCAGCTTAGAGCTGTATTTCCAAGAGACCCAGTACTTC. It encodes CASSLELYFQETQYF.

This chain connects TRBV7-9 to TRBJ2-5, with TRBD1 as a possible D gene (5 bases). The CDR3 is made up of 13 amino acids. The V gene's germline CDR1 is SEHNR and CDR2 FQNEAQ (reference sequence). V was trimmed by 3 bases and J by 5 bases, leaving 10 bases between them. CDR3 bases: TGTGCCAGCAGCTTCAGGGAAGGGGAGACCCAGTACTTC. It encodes CASSFREGETQYF. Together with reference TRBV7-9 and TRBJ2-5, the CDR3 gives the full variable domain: DTGVSQNPRHKITKRGQNVTFRCDPISEHNRLYWYRQTLGQGPEFLTYFQNEAQLEKSRLLSDRFSAERPKGSFSTLEIQRTEQGDSAMYLCASSFREGETQYFGPGTRLLVL.

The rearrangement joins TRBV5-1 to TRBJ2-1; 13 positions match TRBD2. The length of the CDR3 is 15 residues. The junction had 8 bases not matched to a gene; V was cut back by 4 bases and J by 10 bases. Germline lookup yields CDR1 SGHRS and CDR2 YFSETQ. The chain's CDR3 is CASSELAGGPKEQFF. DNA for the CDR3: TGCGCCAGCAGCGAACTAGCGGGAGGGCCAAAGGAGCAGTTCTTC.